The T cell receptor (beta chain) under discussion was sequenced for a study of blood T cell repertoires in COVID-19. About the research overall: COVID-19 samples from acute and convalescent phases originated in the United States, Italy and Spain.

A single count supports this clone. The V and J ends lost 5 bases and 0 bases, in that order; junction bases with no gene match: 12. The length of the CDR3 is 18 residues. Germline-derived CDR1 and CDR2 are LNHDA and SQIVND (reference sequence). Assay: immunoSEQ multiplex PCR; the TCRdb copy retains only in-frame clones and omits some. This table has 62,000 or so clones, 88% appearing once. This TCR derives from a human donor in a cohort sampled during active COVID-19. Sequenced sample: peripheral blood. The chain is built from TRBV19 and TRBJ1-5, with TRBD1 identical over 8 bases. Here the CDR3 DNA reads TGTGCCAGTAGTGATATACGGGACAGGACTTATAGCAATCAGCCCCAGCATTTT. Translation gives CASSDIRDRTYSNQPQHF.